One and the same sample provided the 20 T cell receptor beta chains below, sequenced in a study of shared clonotypes between healthy human individuals. Some clones are missing from TCRdb's copy, which holds only in-frame ones; the method was immunoSEQ multiplex PCR. The sample carries millions of clones, roughly nine tenths recorded once. Input material: naive CD4+ T cells sorted from blood. Subset in this sample: CD45RA+ positively selected. These receptor sequences come from a man between 18 and 35 years old in good health.

The chain carries TRBV6-5 and TRBJ1-2, with TRBD1 identical over 10 bases. Germline lookup yields CDR1 MNHEY and CDR2 SVGAGI. This CDR3 region has 14 residues. After removal of 10 bases from V and 8 bases from J, the junction contained 13 bases not matched to a gene. This chain's CDR3 is CATTWVGTGVGYTF. DNA for the CDR3: TGTGCCACCACCTGGGTGGGGACAGGGGTCGGCTACACCTTC.

The rearrangement links TRBV6-5 to TRBJ2-7, with D perhaps matching TRBD2 (5 bases). The V end lost 7 bases, the J end lost 7 bases, and 20 bases lay between the germline ends. CDR1 MNHEY and CDR2 SVGAGI come from the germline V gene. CDR3 length equals 14 residues. The CDR3 loop is CASKRGGSSGEQYF. DNA of the CDR3: TGTGCCAGCAAAAGAGGCGGGTCATCGGGGGAGCAGTACTTC.

V gene TRBV10-2 combines with J gene TRBJ2-3; 10 bases are a match to TRBD2. This CDR3 is 15 amino acids long. CDR1 is WSHSY, CDR2 SAAADI, per germline. The V segment lost 6 bases and the J segment 3 bases; nucleotides outside the gene matches: 6. CDR3 loop: CASRERGGLTDTQYF. The CDR3 DNA is TGCGCCAGCAGAGAGCGGGGGGGATTGACAGATACGCAGTATTTT.

The V call is TRBV2, the J call TRBJ1-1, with 8 bases lining up with TRBD1. V lost 4 bases and J lost 7; bases outside the gene matches: 8. This CDR3 has 14 residues. Germline CDR1 reads SNHLY; CDR2 reads FYNNEI. Here the CDR3 reads CASSGVGQGVEAFF. The CDR3 nucleotides read TGTGCCAGCAGTGGGGTCGGACAGGGCGTTGAAGCTTTCTTT.

This sequence joins TRBV5-6 and TRBJ1-1; D is perhaps TRBD1 (5 bases). Per germline, CDR1 SGHDT and CDR2 YYEEEE. This CDR3 has 13 residues. V gave up 1 base and J gave up 11 bases, with 15 bases separating them. The CDR3 here is CASSLSEGTHAFF. CDR3 coding DNA: TGTGCCAGCAGCTTGTCCGAGGGGACCCATGCTTTCTTT.

The chain couples TRBV5-4 to TRBJ2-2; a possible D gene is TRBD1 (5 bases). Germline V gene data show CDR1 as SGHNT and CDR2 as YYREEE (reference sequence). There are 12 residues in the CDR3. The V and J ends lost 4 bases and 6 bases respectively, with 7 bases between them. The CDR3 DNA reads TGTGCCAGCAGCACCAGGGCCGGGGAGCTGTTTTTT. Translating gives CASSTRAGELFF.

The chain is built from TRBV30 and TRBJ2-3, with D perhaps matching TRBD2 (6 bases). The CDR3 is made up of 10 amino acids. Germline assignment: CDR1 GTSNPN and CDR2 SVGIG (reference sequence). The CDR3 nucleotides read TGTGCTTCCGCGGGACCTCAACAGTATTTT. Its translation is CASAGPQQYF. Full variable domain (outside the CDR3, taken from reference TRBV30 and TRBJ2-3): SQTIHQWPATLVQPVGSPLSLECTVEGTSNPNLYWYRQAAGRGLQLLFYSVGIGQISSEVPQNLSASRPQDRQFILSSKKLLLSDSGFYLCASAGPQQYFGPGTRLTVL.

The table lists this clone with a few counts. This rearrangement joins TRBV6-5 to TRBJ1-2; no clear D. Deletions cut 6 bases from V and 4 bases from J, with 12 bases between. The germline CDR1 and CDR2 sequences are MNHEY and SVGAGI. The CDR3 consists of 13 residues. The CDR3 DNA reads TGTGCCAGCAGACCCGGACGGAGCTATGGCTACACCTTC. Residues: CASRPGRSYGYTF.

V and J are TRBV18 and TRBJ2-2; unclear D gene. Germline CDR1 reads KGHSH; CDR2 reads LQKENI. This CDR3 has 12 residues. Trimming took off 5 bases at V and 7 bases at J, with 8 bases between the two ends. CDR3 DNA sequence: TGTGCCAGCTCATTTGGACGCGGGGAGCTGTTTTTT. Protein product: CASSFGRGELFF.

The chain carries TRBV10-3 and TRBJ2-1; D possibly uses TRBD1 or TRBD2 (6 bases each). The length of the CDR3 is 15 residues. Germline V gives CDR1 ENHRY, CDR2 SYGVKD. V dropped 2 bases and J dropped 6 bases, with 14 bases sitting between them. This CDR3 reads CAISEGGLRGNEQFF. CDR3 sequence (DNA): TGTGCCATCAGTGAGGGGGGGCTACGTGGCAATGAGCAGTTCTTC.

The chain has TRBV7-2 and TRBJ2-3, with D unresolved. This CDR3 contains 13 residues. With 3 bases removed from V and 11 bases from J, the gap between germline ends came to 15 bases. Germline CDR1 reads SGHTA; CDR2 reads FQGNSA. CDR3 region: CASSFMTTGGQYF. As DNA, the CDR3 is TGTGCCAGCAGCTTTATGACCACGGGTGGGCAGTATTTT.

This chain links TRBV2 with TRBJ1-1, with D perhaps matching TRBD1 (6 bases). This CDR3 comprises 14 residues. The V and J ends lost 2 bases and 8 bases respectively, with 15 bases between them. Germline V lookup: CDR1 SNHLY, CDR2 FYNNEI. For the CDR3, the DNA is TGTGCCAGCAGTGAATCCATGACAGGCTCCGAAGCTTTCTTT. As protein: CASSESMTGSEAFF.

The V call is TRBV15, the J call TRBJ2-7; 7 nucleotides agree with TRBD2. The CDR3 extends over 16 amino acids. V was clipped by 0 bases and J by 0 bases; unmatched bases: 5. Germline lookup yields CDR1 LNHNV and CDR2 YYDKDF (reference sequence). The CDR3 reads CATSRDPGGSSYEQYF. CDR3 DNA sequence: TGTGCCACCAGCAGAGATCCCGGGGGGTCCTCCTACGAGCAGTACTTC.

The rearrangement links TRBV7-2 to TRBJ2-3; 9 nucleotides agree with TRBD2. Germline assignment: CDR1 SGHTA and CDR2 FQGNSA. J lost 7 bases, V lost 5 bases, and 7 bases had no gene match. There are 14 residues in the CDR3. The CDR3, as DNA: TGTGCCAGCAGCGGAACTAGCGGGCGGAATACGCAGTATTTT. Its translation: CASSGTSGRNTQYF.

The chain links TRBV7-9 to TRBJ2-1; TRBD2 matches 8 bases. V dropped 5 bases and J dropped 5; count of bases not matched to a gene: 5. The CDR3 is made up of 14 amino acids. The germline gives CDR1 SEHNR, CDR2 FQNEAQ (reference sequence). CDR3 sequence (DNA): TGTGCCAGCAGCCGATCCGGGGGGGACAATGAGCAGTTCTTC. It specifies CASSRSGGDNEQFF. The whole variable domain, remainder taken from reference TRBV7-9 and TRBJ2-1, is DTGVSQNPRHKITKRGQNVTFRCDPISEHNRLYWYRQTLGQGPEFLTYFQNEAQLEKSRLLSDRFSAERPKGSFSTLEIQRTEQGDSAMYLCASSRSGGDNEQFFGPGTRLTVL.

The V and J genes are TRBV5-1 and TRBJ2-2, with 7 bases lining up with TRBD2. CDR1 and CDR2 from the germline V gene are SGHRS and YFSETQ. The V and J ends lost 0 bases and 3 bases, in that order; junction bases with no gene match: 5. CDR3 length: 16 residues. DNA for the CDR3: TGCGCCAGCAGCTTGGTGACTAGCTCGGACACCGGGGAGCTGTTTTTT. The encoded protein is CASSLVTSSDTGELFF.

This chain links TRBV6-1 with TRBJ1-2, with 8 bases lining up with TRBD1. Germline lookup yields CDR1 MNHNS and CDR2 SASEGT. The junction had 4 bases not matched to a gene; V was cut back by 3 bases and J by 7 bases. The CDR3 sequence is 13 residues long. The DNA of the CDR3 is TGTGCCAGCAGTGAGTGGACAGGGTTTGGCTACACCTTC. It is translated as CASSEWTGFGYTF.

The chain recombines TRBV29-1 with TRBJ2-7, with D perhaps TRBD1 (5 bases). The V and J ends lost 7 bases and 4 bases respectively, with 17 bases between them. Germline V lookup: CDR1 SQVTM, CDR2 ANQGSEA. The length of the CDR3 is 13 residues. Here the CDR3 reads CSAAGKGVYEQYF. CDR3 nucleotides: TGCAGCGCCGCCGGTAAAGGGGTTTACGAGCAGTACTTC.

In its sample, this clone was seen once. The same CDR3 is also encoded by other DNA sequences in this sample. The chain links TRBV7-2 to TRBJ1-2; 7 positions match TRBD1. Losses at the gene ends were 1 base for V and 4 bases for J; bases not matched to a gene: 3. This CDR3 is 14 amino acids long. In germline, CDR1 is SGHTA, CDR2 FQGNSA. Here the CDR3 reads CASSLEGTVYGYTF. The CDR3 DNA reads as TGTGCCAGCAGCTTAGAAGGGACAGTCTATGGCTACACCTTC.

CDR3 region: CASSGLRQGARETQYF. CDR3 DNA: TGTGCCAGCAGTGGTTTGCGACAGGGGGCTAGGGAGACCCAGTACTTC. The chain links TRBV2 to TRBJ2-5; TRBD1 aligns across 10 bases. V lost 4 bases, J lost 5 bases, and 10 bases stayed unmatched. Germline values: CDR1 SNHLY, CDR2 FYNNEI. The length of the CDR3 is 16 residues.